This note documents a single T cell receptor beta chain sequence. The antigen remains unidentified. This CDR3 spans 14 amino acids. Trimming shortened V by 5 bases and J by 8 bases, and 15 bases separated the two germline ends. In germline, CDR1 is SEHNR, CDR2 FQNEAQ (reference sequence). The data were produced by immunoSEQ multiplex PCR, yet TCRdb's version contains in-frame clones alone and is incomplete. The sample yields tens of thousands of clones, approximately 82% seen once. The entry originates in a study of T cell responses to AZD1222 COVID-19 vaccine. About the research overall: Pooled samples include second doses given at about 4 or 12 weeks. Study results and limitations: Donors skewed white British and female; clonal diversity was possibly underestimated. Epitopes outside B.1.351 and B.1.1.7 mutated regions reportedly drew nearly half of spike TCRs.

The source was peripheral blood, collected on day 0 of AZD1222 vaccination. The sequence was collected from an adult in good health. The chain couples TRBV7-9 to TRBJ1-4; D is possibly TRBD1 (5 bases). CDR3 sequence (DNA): TGTGCCAGCAGCCCGGGCCGGGGGTCCGAAAAACTGTTTTTT. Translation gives CASSPGRGSEKLFF.